These 6 T cell receptor beta chains share one sample of origin, sequenced in a study of T cell responses to AZD1222 COVID-19 vaccine. Profiling relied on immunoSEQ multiplex PCR, and the TCRdb table lists in-frame clones only, not all of them. The table lists roughly 100,000 clones, 85% to 90% of them singletons. Specimen: peripheral blood, collected on day 0 of AZD1222 vaccination. These receptors originate from an adult in good health.

The chain combines TRBV15 with TRBJ1-1; D call uncertain. CDR3 size: 15 residues. Deletions cut 0 bases from V and 0 bases from J, with 8 bases between. Germline V gives CDR1 LNHNV, CDR2 YYDKDF (reference sequence). The CDR3 here is CATSRDLGMNTEAFF. The CDR3 DNA reads TGTGCCACCAGCAGAGATCTTGGAATGAACACTGAAGCTTTCTTT.

This clone came up once. The gene calls are TRBV7-9 and TRBJ1-5; D possibly corresponds to TRBD1 (5 bases). Germline V gives CDR1 SEHNR, CDR2 FQNEAQ (reference sequence). The CDR3 contains 16 residues. V shed 5 bases and J shed 1 base, with 15 bases lying between them. The CDR3 bases are TGTGCCAGCAGCAATACCGGGGGACCGAGCAATCAGCCCCAGCATTTT. Its translation is CASSNTGGPSNQPQHF. Full variable domain (outside the CDR3, taken from reference TRBV7-9 and TRBJ1-5): DTGVSQNPRHKITKRGQNVTFRCDPISEHNRLYWYRQTLGQGPEFLTYFQNEAQLEKSRLLSDRFSAERPKGSFSTLEIQRTEQGDSAMYLCASSNTGGPSNQPQHFGDGTRLSIL.

The count of this clone is one. The chain carries TRBV18 and TRBJ2-6, with a possible D match to TRBD1 (5 bases). The germline gives CDR1 KGHSH, CDR2 LQKENI. This CDR3 is 17 amino acids long. Trimming pared 5 bases from V and 4 bases from J, leaving 18 bases between. DNA for the CDR3: TGTGCCAGCTCAGCCTCCACAGGAGCTGGAGGGGCCAACGTCCTGACTTTC. Its protein product is CASSASTGAGGANVLTF.

The J gene is TRBJ2-3, the V gene TRBV21-1; the table's D call TRBD2 went unverified against the DNA. TRBV21-1 is deemed a pseudogene. There are 16 residues in the CDR3. In nucleotides, the CDR3 is TGTGCCAGCAGCCCGCCCTACCAGCGGGACACAGATACGCAGTATTTT. The encoded protein is CASSPPYQRDTDTQYF.

The V and J genes are TRBV30 and TRBJ1-5; D not certain. Per germline, CDR1 GTSNPN and CDR2 SVGIG (reference sequence). V lost 7 bases, J lost 4 bases, and 23 bases lay in between. CDR3 length equals 16 residues. CDR3: CASESGGPSRNQPQHF. In nucleotides, the CDR3 is TGTGCCTCTGAATCGGGCGGGCCTAGTCGAAATCAGCCCCAGCATTTT. The full variable domain, with the rest looked up from reference TRBV30 and TRBJ1-5, is SQTIHQWPATLVQPVGSPLSLECTVEGTSNPNLYWYRQAAGRGLQLLFYSVGIGQISSEVPQNLSASRPQDRQFILSSKKLLLSDSGFYLCASESGGPSRNQPQHFGDGTRLSIL.

The CDR3 region has the DNA TGCGCCAGCAGCCAAGGCCCGACTAGCGGCCAAGAGACCCAGTACTTC. Translation gives CASSQGPTSGQETQYF. J is TRBJ2-5 and V is TRBV4-1; 9 bases map to TRBD2. V shed 1 base and J 1 base; nucleotides not matched to a gene: 4. CDR3 length equals 16 residues. The germline V gene encodes CDR1 MGHRA and CDR2 YSYEKL.